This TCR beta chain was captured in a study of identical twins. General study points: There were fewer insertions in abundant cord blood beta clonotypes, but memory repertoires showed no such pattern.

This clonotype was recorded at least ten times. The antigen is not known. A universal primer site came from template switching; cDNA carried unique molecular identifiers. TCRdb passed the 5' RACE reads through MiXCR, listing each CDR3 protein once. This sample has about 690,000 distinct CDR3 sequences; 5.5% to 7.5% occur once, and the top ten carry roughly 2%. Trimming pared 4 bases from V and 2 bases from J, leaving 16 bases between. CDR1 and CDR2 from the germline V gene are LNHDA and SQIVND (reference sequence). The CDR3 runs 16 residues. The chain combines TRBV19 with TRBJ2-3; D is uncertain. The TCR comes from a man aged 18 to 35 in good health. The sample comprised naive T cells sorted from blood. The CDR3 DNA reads TGTGCCAGTAGTAAAGATGGCCTCGCCCTCACAGATACGCAGTATTTT. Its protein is CASSKDGLALTDTQYF.